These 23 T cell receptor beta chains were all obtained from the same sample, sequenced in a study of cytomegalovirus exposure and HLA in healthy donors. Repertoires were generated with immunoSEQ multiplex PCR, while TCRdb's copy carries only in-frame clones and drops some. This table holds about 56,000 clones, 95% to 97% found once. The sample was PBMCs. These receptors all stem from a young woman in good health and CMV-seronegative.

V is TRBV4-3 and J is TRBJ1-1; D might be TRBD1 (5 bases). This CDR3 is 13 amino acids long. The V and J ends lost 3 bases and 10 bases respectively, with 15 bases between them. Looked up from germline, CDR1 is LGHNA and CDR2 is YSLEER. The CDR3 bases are TGCGCCAGCAGCCATTGGGGCCGGGAGGGAGCTTTCTTT. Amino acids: CASSHWGREGAFF.

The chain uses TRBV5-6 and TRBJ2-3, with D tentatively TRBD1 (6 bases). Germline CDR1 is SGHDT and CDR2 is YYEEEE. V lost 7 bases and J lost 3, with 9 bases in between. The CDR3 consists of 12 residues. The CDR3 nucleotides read TGTGCCAGCCGCAGGGGAACAGATACGCAGTATTTT. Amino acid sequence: CASRRGTDTQYF.

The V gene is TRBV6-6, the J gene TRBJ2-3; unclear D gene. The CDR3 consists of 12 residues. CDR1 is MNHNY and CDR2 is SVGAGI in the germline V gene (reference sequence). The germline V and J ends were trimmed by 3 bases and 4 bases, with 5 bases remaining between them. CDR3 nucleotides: TGTGCCAGCAGTTATGTAGCAGATACGCAGTATTTT. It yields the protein CASSYVADTQYF.

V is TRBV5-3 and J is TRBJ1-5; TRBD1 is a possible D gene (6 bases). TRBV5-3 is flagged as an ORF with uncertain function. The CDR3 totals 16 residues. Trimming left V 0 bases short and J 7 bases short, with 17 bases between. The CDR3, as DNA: TGTGCCAGAAGCTTGGGGGGCGGTGGGGGCCGGCAGCCCCAGCATTTT. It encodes CARSLGGGGGRQPQHF.

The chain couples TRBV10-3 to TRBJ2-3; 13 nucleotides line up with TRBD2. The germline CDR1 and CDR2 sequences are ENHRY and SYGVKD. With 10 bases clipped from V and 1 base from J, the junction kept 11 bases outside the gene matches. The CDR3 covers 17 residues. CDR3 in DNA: TGTGCCACCCGACTAGCGGGAGGCGCCGTTGGCACAGATACGCAGTATTTT. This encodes CATRLAGGAVGTDTQYF.

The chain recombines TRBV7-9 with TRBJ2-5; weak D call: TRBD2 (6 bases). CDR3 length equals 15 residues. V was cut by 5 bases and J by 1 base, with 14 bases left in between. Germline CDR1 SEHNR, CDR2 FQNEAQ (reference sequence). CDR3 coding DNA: TGTGCCAGCAGCCCGGGGGTCGGGCCCCAAGAGACCCAGTACTTC. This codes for CASSPGVGPQETQYF.

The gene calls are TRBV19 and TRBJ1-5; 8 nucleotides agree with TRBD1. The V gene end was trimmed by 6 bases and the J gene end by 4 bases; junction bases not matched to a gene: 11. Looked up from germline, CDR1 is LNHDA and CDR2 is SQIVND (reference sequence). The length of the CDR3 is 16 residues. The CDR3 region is CASRETGEGRNQPQHF. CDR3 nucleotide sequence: TGTGCCAGTAGGGAGACAGGGGAAGGGCGGAATCAGCCCCAGCATTTT.

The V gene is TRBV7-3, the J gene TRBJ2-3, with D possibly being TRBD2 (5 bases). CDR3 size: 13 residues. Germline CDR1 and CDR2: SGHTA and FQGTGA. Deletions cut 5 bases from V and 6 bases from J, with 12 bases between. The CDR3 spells CASSRGLLDTQYF. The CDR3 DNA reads TGTGCCAGCAGCCGAGGGTTGTTGGATACGCAGTATTTT.

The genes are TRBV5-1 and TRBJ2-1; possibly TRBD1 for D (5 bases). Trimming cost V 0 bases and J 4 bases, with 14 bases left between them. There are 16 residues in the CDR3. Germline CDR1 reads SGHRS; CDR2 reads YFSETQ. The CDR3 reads CASSLAKGGAYNEQFF. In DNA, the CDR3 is TGCGCCAGCAGCTTGGCCAAGGGTGGGGCATACAATGAGCAGTTCTTC.

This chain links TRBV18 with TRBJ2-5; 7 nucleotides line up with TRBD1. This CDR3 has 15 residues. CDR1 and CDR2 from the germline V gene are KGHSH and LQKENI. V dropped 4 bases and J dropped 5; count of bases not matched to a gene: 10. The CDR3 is CASSLNVGGLETQYF. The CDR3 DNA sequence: TGTGCCAGCTCACTCAACGTAGGGGGCCTTGAGACCCAGTACTTC.

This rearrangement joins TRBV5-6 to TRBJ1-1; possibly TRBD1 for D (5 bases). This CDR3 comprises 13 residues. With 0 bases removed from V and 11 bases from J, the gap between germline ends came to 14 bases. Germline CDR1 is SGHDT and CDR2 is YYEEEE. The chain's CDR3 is CASSLGVGLRAFF. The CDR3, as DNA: TGTGCCAGCAGCTTGGGGGTGGGGCTTCGCGCTTTCTTT.

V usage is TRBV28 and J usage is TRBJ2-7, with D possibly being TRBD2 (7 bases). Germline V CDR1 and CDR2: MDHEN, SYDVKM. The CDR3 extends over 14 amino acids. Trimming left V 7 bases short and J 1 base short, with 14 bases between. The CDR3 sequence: CASTPRGGSYEQYF. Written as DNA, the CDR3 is TGTGCCAGCACTCCAAGGGGGGGGTCCTACGAGCAGTACTTC. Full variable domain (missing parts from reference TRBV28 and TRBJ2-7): DVKVTQSSRYLVKRTGEKVFLECVQDMDHENMFWYRQDPGLGLRLIYFSYDVKMKEKGDIPEGYSVSREKKERFSLILESASTNQTSMYLCASTPRGGSYEQYFGPGTRLTVT.

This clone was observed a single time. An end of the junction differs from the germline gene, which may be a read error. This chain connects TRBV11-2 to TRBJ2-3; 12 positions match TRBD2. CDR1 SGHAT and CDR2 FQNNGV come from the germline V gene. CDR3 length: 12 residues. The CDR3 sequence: CASSPLTSGSLF. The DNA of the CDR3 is TGTGCCAGCAGCCCCCTGACTAGCGGGAGCCTTTTT.

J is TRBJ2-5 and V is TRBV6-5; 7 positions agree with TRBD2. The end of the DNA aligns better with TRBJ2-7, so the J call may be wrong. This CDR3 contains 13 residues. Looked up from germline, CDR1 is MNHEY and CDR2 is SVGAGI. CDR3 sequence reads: CASRDTGGYEQYF. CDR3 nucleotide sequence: TGTGCCAGCAGAGACACGGGAGGCTACGAGCAGTACTTC.

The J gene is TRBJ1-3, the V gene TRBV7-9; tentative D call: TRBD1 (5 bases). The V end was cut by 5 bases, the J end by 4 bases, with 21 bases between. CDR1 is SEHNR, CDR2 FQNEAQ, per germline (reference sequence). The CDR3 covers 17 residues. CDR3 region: CASSHSGRVRRGNTIYF. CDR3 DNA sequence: TGTGCCAGCAGCCACTCAGGGAGGGTCCGCAGGGGAAACACCATATATTTT.

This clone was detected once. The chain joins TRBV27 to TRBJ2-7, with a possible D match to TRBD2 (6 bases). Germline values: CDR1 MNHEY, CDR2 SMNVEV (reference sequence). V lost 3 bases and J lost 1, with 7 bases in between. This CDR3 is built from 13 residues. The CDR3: CASSLGRSYEQYF. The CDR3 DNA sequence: TGTGCCAGCAGTTTGGGGAGGTCCTACGAGCAGTACTTC.

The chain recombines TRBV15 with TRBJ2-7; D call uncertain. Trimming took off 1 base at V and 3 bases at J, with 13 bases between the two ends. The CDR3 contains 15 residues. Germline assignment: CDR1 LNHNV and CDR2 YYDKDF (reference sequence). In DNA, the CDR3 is TGTGCCACCAGCAGAGCTCAGGCAGAAGACTACGAGCAGTACTTC. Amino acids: CATSRAQAEDYEQYF.

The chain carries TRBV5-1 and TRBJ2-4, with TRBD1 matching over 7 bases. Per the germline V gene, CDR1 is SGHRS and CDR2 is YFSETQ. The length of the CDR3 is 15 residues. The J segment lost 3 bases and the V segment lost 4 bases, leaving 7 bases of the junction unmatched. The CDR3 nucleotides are TGCGCCAGCAGCCCCGGGACAGAAAACAAAAACATTCAGTACTTC. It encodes CASSPGTENKNIQYF.

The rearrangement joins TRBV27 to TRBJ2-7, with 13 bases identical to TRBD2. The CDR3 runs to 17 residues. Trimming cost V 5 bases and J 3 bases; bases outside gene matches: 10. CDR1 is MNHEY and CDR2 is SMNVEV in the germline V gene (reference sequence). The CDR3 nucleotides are TGTGCCAGCAGTCGACCGACTAGCGGGGGGACTCGCTACGAGCAGTACTTC. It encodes CASSRPTSGGTRYEQYF.

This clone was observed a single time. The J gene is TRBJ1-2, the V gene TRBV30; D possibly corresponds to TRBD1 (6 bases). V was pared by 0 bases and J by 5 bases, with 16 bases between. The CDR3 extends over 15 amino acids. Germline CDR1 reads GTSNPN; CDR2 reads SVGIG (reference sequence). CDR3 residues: CAWSVGGQPKYGYTF. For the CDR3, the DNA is TGTGCCTGGAGTGTAGGTGGACAGCCGAAGTATGGCTACACCTTC.

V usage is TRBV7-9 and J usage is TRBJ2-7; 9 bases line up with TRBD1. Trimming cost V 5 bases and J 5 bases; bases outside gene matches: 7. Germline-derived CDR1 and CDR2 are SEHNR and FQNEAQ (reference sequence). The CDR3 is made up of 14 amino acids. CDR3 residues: CASSPRDRVHEQYF. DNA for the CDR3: TGTGCCAGCAGCCCCCGGGACAGGGTCCACGAGCAGTACTTC.

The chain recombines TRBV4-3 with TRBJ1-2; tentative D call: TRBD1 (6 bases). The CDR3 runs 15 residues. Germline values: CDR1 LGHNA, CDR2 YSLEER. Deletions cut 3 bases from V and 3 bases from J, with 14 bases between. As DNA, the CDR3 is TGCGCCAGCAGCCACTTTCAGGGGTCCTACTATGGCTACACCTTC. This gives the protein CASSHFQGSYYGYTF.

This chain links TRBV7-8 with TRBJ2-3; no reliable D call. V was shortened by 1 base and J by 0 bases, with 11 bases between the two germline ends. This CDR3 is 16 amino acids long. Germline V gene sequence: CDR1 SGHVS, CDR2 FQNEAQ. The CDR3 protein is CASSLGAYKSTDTQYF. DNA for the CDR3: TGTGCCAGCAGCTTAGGGGCCTACAAAAGCACAGATACGCAGTATTTT.